A single sample is the source of the 6 T cell receptor beta chains below, sequenced in a study of blood T cell repertoires in COVID-19 (dated by TCRdb to about 2020). Preparation of the library involved the immunoSEQ multiplex PCR assay. TCRdb re-hosts the immuneACCESS table, in-frame sequences only. Its copies lack some clones; in the studies checked, an unresolved V gene accounts for under half of them, and the cause for the rest is not known. The sample table shows about 250,000 clones, and 70% to 90% are seen once. The biggest ten clones account for about 16% of the sample. Sequenced material: PBMCs or T cells enriched from blood (not recorded which). Receptor source: a man in his late teens or twenties who had recovered from COVID-19.

This chain joins TRBV6-5 and TRBJ2-3; no definite D call. Looked up from germline, CDR1 is MNHEY and CDR2 is SVGAGI. The ends were cut back, 6 bases at V and 5 bases at J, with 12 bases in the middle. The CDR3 totals 13 residues. This CDR3 reads CASRSLAEDTQYF. Written as DNA, the CDR3 is TGTGCCAGCAGGTCGCTTGCGGAAGATACGCAGTATTTT.

The J gene is TRBJ1-5, the V gene TRBV12-5, with D possibly being TRBD1 (6 bases). CDR3 length: 16 residues. V was clipped by 6 bases and J by 4 bases, with 19 bases between them. Germline V gene lookup returns CDR1 LGHNT and CDR2 FRNRAP. CDR3 amino acids: CASGQIPGVSNQPQHF. For the CDR3, the DNA is TGTGCTAGTGGCCAGATCCCAGGGGTTTCGAATCAGCCCCAGCATTTT.

The rearrangement links TRBV4-1 to TRBJ2-3; 7 nucleotides match TRBD2. From germline, CDR1 is MGHRA and CDR2 YSYEKL. The CDR3 loop spans 15 amino acids. V dropped 0 bases and J dropped 6; count of bases not matched to a gene: 6. The CDR3 nucleotides read TGCGCCAGCAGCCAAGATTTAGGGAGGGCTGATACGCAGTATTTT. Translation gives CASSQDLGRADTQYF.

This clone was picked up one time. The gene calls are TRBV7-2 and TRBJ2-5; 10 nucleotides align to TRBD1. This CDR3 contains 17 residues. Germline V CDR1 and CDR2: SGHTA, FQGNSA. Losses at the gene ends were 5 bases for V and 5 bases for J; bases not matched to a gene: 14. The CDR3 here is CASSPNLGTGVRETQYF. The CDR3 region has the DNA TGTGCCAGCAGCCCCAACCTTGGGACAGGGGTAAGGGAGACCCAGTACTTC.

V usage is TRBV30 and J usage is TRBJ1-2; D not certain. The CDR3 totals 14 residues. Per germline, CDR1 GTSNPN and CDR2 SVGIG (reference sequence). With 3 bases removed from V and 7 bases from J, the gap between germline ends came to 18 bases. The CDR3 coding sequence is TGTGCCTGGAGACCCTGGGGTTGGGCGGGTGGCTACACCTTC. Translated, it gives CAWRPWGWAGGYTF.

This chain uses TRBV5-1 with TRBJ1-1, with 8 bases identical to TRBD1. Germline V CDR1 and CDR2: SGHRS, YFSETQ. CDR3 length equals 17 residues. J gave up 1 base and V 0 bases, and 8 bases lay outside the gene matches. The CDR3 protein is CASSLVGRGRRNTEAFF. In nucleotides, the CDR3 is TGCGCCAGCAGCTTGGTGGGCAGGGGGCGGAGGAACACTGAAGCTTTCTTT.